This TCR beta chain stems from a study of blood T cell repertoires in COVID-19. Study in general: Specimens from acute and convalescent COVID-19 originated in the United States, Italy and Spain. Nucleic acid was either cDNA or gDNA, and it came from T cells, B-cell-depleted T cells, or PBMCs.

As handled by the study authors: Amplification of reference gene primers was used by the study to estimate nucleated cell counts. Sequencing used immunoSEQ multiplex PCR; TCRdb keeps in-frame clones, though not all of them. From that table come the V and J calls and clone size; the DNA was used to work out D and trimming. The data contain about 100,000 clones, 85% to 95% of them singletons. The V gene end was trimmed by 4 bases and the J gene end by 3 bases; junction bases not matched to a gene: 2. From germline, CDR1 is LNHDA and CDR2 SQIVND (reference sequence). CDR3 length equals 13 residues. Sequencing input: peripheral blood. The chain recombines TRBV19 with TRBJ2-7; 8 bases agree with TRBD1. This receptor was identified in a woman younger than 45 with acute or convalescent COVID-19. CDR3 coding DNA: TGTGCCAGTAGTACCGACAGGGGCTACGAGCAGTACTTC. Its protein product is CASSTDRGYEQYF. Variable domain in full (rest from reference TRBV19 and TRBJ2-7): DGGITQSPKYLFRKEGQNVTLSCEQNLNHDAMYWYRQDPGQGLRLIYYSQIVNDFQKGDIAEGYSVSREKKESFPLTVTSAQKNPTAFYLCASSTDRGYEQYFGPGTRLTVT.